This entry describes one TCR beta chain. Methods used by the authors: Reference gene primers were amplified, and this amplification served to estimate nucleated cell counts. Profiling relied on immunoSEQ multiplex PCR, and the TCRdb table lists in-frame clones only, not all of them. V and J calls and clone size are those listed in that table; D and trimming were worked out from the DNA. The sample comprises more than 60,000 clones, roughly four fifths of which are singletons, and roughly 14% rests with the top ten. Those enrolled in Seattle joined during active infection and were followed longitudinally afterward. This sample stems from a study of blood T cell repertoires in COVID-19. Turning to the study itself: Collection of acute and convalescent COVID-19 samples took place in the United States, Italy and Spain. Sources were T cells, B-cell-depleted T cells, or PBMCs; the material itself was cDNA or gDNA.

CDR1 SGHRS and CDR2 YFSETQ come from the germline V gene. This CDR3 comprises 12 residues. Deletions cut 7 bases from V and 6 bases from J, with 13 bases between. Sequencing input: peripheral blood. The chain joins TRBV5-1 to TRBJ1-1; possibly TRBD1 for D (5 bases). This sequence originates from a man aged 45-60 years with COVID-19, enrolled during active disease. In DNA form, the CDR3 reads TGCGCCAGCTCACCTCAGGGTGCTGAAGCTTTCTTT. Protein product: CASSPQGAEAFF.